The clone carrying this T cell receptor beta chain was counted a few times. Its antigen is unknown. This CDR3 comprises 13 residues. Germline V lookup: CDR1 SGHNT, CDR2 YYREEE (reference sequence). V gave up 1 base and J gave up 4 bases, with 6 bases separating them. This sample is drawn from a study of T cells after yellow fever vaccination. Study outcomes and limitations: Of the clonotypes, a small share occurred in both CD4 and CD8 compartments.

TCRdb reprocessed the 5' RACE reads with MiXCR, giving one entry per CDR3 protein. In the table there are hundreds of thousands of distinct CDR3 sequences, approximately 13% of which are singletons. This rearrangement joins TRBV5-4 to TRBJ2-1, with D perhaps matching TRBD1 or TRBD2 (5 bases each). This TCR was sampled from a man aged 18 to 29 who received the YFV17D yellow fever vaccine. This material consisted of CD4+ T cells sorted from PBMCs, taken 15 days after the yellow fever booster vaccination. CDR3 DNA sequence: TGTGCCAGCAGCTTGTGGGGGTACAATGAGCAGTTCTTC. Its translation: CASSLWGYNEQFF.